Detailed here is one T cell receptor (beta chain). Its antigen is unknown. The data belong to a study of T cell responses to AZD1222 COVID-19 vaccine. V was shortened by 0 bases and J by 4 bases, with 10 bases between the two germline ends. The CDR3 sequence is 15 residues long. Germline CDR1 and CDR2: LGHNA and YNFKEQ. Study-wide findings and caveats: Researchers report vaccine-associated CD4 TCRs spanning spike, with dominance at 160-218 and 743-854. Elevations in Spike-specific TCR breadth and depth followed administration of two AZD1222 doses. Repertoire sampling occurred only after the peak T cell response.

The data were produced by immunoSEQ multiplex PCR, yet TCRdb's version contains in-frame clones alone and is incomplete. The sample records around 150,000 clones, over 80% being singletons. Specimen: peripheral blood, collected 28 days after the second AZD1222 dose. The chain has TRBV4-2 and TRBJ1-5; D unresolved. The receptor comes from an adult who received the AZD1222 COVID-19 vaccine. CDR3 sequence (DNA): TGTGCCAGCAGCCAAGAGAGCTCGGGGAATCAGCCCCAGCATTTT. This encodes CASSQESSGNQPQHF.